These 5 T cell receptor beta chains originate from one sample sequenced in a study of T cell repertoires in cytomegalovirus infection. These receptors have no known antigen. TCRdb passed the reads through MiXCR, listing each CDR3 protein once. The sample includes about 280,000 distinct CDR3 sequences, roughly a fifth of them seen just once. The sequencing used cultured PBMCs, collected from culture after CMV antigen stimulation. The receptors were gathered from a human donor in good health (CMV status not recorded). Some clones in this sample may be carry-over from other donors' samples.

This clonotype was observed a handful of times. This chain connects TRBV6-2 or TRBV6-3 to TRBJ1-1, with 7 bases aligning to TRBD1. This CDR3 region has 15 residues. V shed 6 bases, J shed 5 bases, and the junction held 12 bases outside the gene matches. Germline lookup yields CDR1 MNHEY and CDR2 SVGEGT. The CDR3, as DNA: TGTGCCAGCAGCGGACCGGGAGGGGGCAGTACTGAAGCTTTCTTT. Protein sequence: CASSGPGGGSTEAFF.

This clonotype showed up many times. V gene TRBV7-8 combines with J gene TRBJ2-1; possible D gene TRBD2, 6 bases. CDR3 length: 14 amino acids. Germline assignment: CDR1 SGHVS and CDR2 FQNEAQ. V was cut by 5 bases and J by 7 bases, with 15 bases left in between. Written as DNA, the CDR3 is TGTGCCAGCAGCCAACTTGTAAGCGGGAATGAGCAGTTCTTC. This codes for CASSQLVSGNEQFF. The entire variable domain, with the rest obtained from reference TRBV7-8 and TRBJ2-1, is as follows: GAGVSQSPRYKVAKRGQDVALRCDPISGHVSLFWYQQALGQGPEFLTYFQNEAQLDKSGLPSDRFFAERPEGSVSTLKIQRTQQEDSAVYLCASSQLVSGNEQFFGPGTRLTVL.

In its sample, this clonotype was seen a few times. The gene calls are TRBV4-3 and TRBJ1-1; D gene unclear. This CDR3 is built from 13 residues. Trimming left V 1 base short and J 1 base short, with 4 bases between. The germline V gene encodes CDR1 LGHNA and CDR2 YSLEER. The CDR3 coding sequence is TGCGCCAGCAGCCAAGCCTGGAACACTGAAGCTTTCTTT. This translates into CASSQAWNTEAFF.

This clonotype was detected many times. CDR3 sequence (DNA): TGTGCCAGCAGTCCCCTTGGAGGGTTTGGTGAGCAGTTCTTC. It encodes CASSPLGGFGEQFF. The V call is TRBV7-2, the J call TRBJ2-1, with a possible D match to TRBD2 (6 bases). The CDR3 has 14 residues. Germline V gene sequence: CDR1 SGHTA, CDR2 FQGNSA. V was pared by 6 bases and J by 9 bases, with 18 bases between.

The rearrangement uses TRBV7-9 and TRBJ1-3; TRBD1 might be the D (5 bases). The CDR3 consists of 15 residues. Per the germline V gene, CDR1 is SEHNR and CDR2 is FQNEAQ (reference sequence). V lost 5 bases and J lost 2, with 13 bases in between. This CDR3 reads CASSASGTAGNTIYF. The CDR3 coding sequence is TGTGCCAGCAGCGCCTCAGGGACTGCTGGAAACACCATATATTTT. Full variable domain (rest looked up from reference TRBV7-9 and TRBJ1-3): DTGVSQNPRHKITKRGQNVTFRCDPISEHNRLYWYRQTLGQGPEFLTYFQNEAQLEKSRLLSDRFSAERPKGSFSTLEIQRTEQGDSAMYLCASSASGTAGNTIYFGEGSWLTVV.